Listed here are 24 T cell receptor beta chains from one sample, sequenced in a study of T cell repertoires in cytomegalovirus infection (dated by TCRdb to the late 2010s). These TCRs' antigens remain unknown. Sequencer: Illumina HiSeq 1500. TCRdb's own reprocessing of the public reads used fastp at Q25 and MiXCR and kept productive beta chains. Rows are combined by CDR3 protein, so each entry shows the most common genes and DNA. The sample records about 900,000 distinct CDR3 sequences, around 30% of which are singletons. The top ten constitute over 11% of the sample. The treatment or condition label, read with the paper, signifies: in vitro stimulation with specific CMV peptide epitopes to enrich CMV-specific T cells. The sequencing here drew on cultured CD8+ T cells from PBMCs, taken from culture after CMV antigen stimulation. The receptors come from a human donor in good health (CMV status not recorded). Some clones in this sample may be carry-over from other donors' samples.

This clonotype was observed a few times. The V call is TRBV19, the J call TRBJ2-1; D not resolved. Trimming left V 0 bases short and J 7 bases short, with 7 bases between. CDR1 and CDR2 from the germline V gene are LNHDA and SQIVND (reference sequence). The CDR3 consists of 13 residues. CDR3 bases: TGTGCCAGTAGTATAGATCCGGATAATGAGCAGTTCTTC. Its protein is CASSIDPDNEQFF.

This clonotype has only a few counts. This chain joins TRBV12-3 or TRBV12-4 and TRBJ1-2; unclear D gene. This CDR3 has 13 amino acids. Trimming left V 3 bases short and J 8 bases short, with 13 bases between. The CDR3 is CASSLNTALGYTF. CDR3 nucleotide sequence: TGTGCCAGCAGTTTGAATACAGCATTGGGCTACACCTTC.

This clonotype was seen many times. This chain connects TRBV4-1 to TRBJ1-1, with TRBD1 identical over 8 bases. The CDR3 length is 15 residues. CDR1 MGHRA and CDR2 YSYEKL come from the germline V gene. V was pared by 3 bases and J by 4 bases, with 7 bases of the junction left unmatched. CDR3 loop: CASSHGQGASTEAFF. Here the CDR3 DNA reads TGCGCCAGCAGCCATGGACAGGGCGCGAGCACTGAAGCTTTCTTT.

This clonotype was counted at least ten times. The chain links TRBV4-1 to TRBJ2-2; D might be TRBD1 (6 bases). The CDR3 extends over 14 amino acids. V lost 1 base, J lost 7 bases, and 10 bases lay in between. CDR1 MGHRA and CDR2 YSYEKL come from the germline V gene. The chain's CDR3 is CASSQVTGSGELFF. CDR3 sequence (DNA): TGCGCCAGCAGCCAAGTTACAGGGAGCGGGGAGCTGTTTTTT.

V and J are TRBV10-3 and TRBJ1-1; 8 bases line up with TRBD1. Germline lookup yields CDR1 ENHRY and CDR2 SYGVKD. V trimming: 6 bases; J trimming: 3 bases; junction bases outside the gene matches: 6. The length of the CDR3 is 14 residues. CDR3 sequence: CAIRVTGDHTEAFF. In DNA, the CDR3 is TGTGCCATCAGAGTGACAGGGGACCACACTGAAGCTTTCTTT.

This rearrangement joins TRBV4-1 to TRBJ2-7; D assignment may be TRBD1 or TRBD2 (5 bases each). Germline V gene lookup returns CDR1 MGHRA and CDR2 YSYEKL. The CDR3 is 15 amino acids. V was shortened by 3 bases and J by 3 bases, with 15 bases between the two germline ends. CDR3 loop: CASSQVAPGGYEQYF. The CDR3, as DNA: TGCGCCAGCAGCCAGGTAGCGCCTGGGGGCTACGAGCAGTACTTC.

The CDR3 sequence: CASSLGQGADTEAFF. The CDR3, as DNA: TGTGCCAGCAGCTTAGGGCAGGGGGCTGACACTGAAGCTTTCTTT. The chain has TRBV7-9 and TRBJ1-1; the match to TRBD1 covers 8 bases. Losses at the gene ends were 1 base for V and 3 bases for J; bases not matched to a gene: 4. Germline CDR1 and CDR2: SEHNR and FQNEAQ (reference sequence). The CDR3 extends over 15 amino acids.

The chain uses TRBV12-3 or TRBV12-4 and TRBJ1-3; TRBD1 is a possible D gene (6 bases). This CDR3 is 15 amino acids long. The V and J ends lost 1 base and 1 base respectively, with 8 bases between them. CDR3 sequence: CASSLGGQSGNTIYF. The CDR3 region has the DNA TGTGCCAGCAGTTTAGGAGGACAGTCTGGAAACACCATATATTTT.

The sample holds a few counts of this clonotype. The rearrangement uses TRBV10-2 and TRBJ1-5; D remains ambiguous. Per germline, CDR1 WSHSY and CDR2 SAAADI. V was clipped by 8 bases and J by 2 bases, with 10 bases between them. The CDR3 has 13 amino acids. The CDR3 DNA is TGCGCCAGCGGTGGGTTAGGCAATCAGCCCCAGCATTTT. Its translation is CASGGLGNQPQHF.

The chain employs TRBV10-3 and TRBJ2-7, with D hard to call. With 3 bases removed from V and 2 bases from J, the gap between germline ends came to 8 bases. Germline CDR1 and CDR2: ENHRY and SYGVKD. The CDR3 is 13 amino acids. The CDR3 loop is CAISDTGPYEQYF. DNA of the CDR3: TGTGCCATCAGTGATACCGGACCCTACGAGCAGTACTTC.

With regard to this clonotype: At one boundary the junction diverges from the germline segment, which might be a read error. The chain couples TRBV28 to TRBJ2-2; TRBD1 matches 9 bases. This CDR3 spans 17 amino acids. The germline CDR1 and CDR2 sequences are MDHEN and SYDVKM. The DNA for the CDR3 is TGTGTCAGCAGTTTACCGGACAGGGGACAAAACACCGGGGAGCTGTTTTTT. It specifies CVSSLPDRGQNTGELFF. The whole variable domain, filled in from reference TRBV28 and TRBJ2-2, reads DVKVTQSSRYLVKRTGEKVFLECVQDMDHENMFWYRQDPGLGLRLIYFSYDVKMKEKGDIPEGYSVSREKKERFSLILESASTNQTSMYLCVSSLPDRGQNTGELFFGEGSRLTVL.

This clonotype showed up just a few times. As DNA, the CDR3 is TGTGCCAGCGAAGGGACAGCCGACTCTGGAAACACCATATATTTT. Its translation: CASEGTADSGNTIYF. This rearrangement joins TRBV18 to TRBJ1-3, with 7 bases lining up with TRBD1. In germline, CDR1 is KGHSH, CDR2 LQKENI. V trimming: 8 bases; J trimming: 0 bases; junction bases outside the gene matches: 7. The CDR3 has 15 amino acids.

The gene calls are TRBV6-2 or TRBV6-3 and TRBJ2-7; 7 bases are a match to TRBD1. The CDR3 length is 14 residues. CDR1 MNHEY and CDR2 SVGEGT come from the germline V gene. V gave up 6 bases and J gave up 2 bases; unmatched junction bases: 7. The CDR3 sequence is CASSPSDRAYEQYV. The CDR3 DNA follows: TGTGCCAGCAGCCCATCTGACAGGGCCTACGAGCAGTACGTC.

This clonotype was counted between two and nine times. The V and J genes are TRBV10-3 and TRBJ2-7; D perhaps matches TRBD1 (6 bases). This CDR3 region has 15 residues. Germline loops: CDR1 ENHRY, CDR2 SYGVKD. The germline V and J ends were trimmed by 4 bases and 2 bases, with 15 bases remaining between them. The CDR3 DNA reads TGTGCCATCAGTGGAGCTCGGGACAAGGCCTACGAGCAGTACTTC. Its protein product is CAISGARDKAYEQYF.

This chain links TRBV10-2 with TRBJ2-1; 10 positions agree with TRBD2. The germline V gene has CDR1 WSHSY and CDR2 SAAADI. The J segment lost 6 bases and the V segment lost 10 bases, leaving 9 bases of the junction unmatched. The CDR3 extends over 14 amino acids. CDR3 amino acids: CATTAGGLGNEQFF. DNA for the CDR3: TGCGCCACCACAGCGGGGGGGCTGGGCAATGAGCAGTTCTTC.

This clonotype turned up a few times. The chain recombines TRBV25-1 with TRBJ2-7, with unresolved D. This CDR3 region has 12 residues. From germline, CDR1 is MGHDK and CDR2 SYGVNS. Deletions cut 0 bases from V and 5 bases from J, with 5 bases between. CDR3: CASSEYKDEQYF. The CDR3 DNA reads TGTGCCAGCAGTGAATATAAAGACGAGCAGTACTTC.

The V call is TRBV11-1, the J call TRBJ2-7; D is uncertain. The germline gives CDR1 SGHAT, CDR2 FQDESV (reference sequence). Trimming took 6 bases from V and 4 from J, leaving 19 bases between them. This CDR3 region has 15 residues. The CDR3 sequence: CASSHPVGGKYEQYV. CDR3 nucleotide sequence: TGTGCCAGCAGTCACCCAGTTGGCGGAAAGTACGAGCAGTACGTC.

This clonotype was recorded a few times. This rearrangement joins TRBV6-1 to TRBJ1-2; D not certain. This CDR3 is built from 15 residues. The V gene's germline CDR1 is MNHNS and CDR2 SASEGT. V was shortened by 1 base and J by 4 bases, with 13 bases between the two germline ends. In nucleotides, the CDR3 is TGTGCCAGCAGTGAAGTGGAAGAATTCCTCTATGGCTACACCTTC. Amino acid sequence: CASSEVEEFLYGYTF.

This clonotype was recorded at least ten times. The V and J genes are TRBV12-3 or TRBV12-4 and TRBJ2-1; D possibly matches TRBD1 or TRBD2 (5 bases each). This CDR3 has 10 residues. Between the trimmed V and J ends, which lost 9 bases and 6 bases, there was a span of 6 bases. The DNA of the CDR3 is TGTGCCAGTGGGGGCAATGAGCAGTTCTTC. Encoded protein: CASGGNEQFF.

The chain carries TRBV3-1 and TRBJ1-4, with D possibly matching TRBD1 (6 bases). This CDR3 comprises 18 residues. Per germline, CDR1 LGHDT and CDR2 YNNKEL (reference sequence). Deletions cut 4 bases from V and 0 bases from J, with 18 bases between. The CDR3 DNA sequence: TGTGCCAGCAGCCCTACGGGGACACGGGGACCAACTAATGAAAAACTGTTTTTT. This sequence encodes CASSPTGTRGPTNEKLFF.

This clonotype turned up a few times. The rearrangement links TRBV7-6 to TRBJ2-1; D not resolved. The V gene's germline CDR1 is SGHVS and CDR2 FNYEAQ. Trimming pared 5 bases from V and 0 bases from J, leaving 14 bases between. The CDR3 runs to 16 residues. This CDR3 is CASSLRHGPSYNEQFF. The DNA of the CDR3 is TGTGCCAGCAGCCTACGACATGGCCCCTCCTACAATGAGCAGTTCTTC.

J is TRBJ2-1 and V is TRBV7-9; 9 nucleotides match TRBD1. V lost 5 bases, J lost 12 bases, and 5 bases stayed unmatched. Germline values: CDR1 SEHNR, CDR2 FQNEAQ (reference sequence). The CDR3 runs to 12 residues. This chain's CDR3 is CASSTGGRGQFF. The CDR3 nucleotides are TGTGCCAGCAGCACAGGGGGCCGGGGGCAGTTCTTC.

The CDR3 sequence is CASSPRSTHEQYF. As DNA, the CDR3 is TGTGCCAGTAGTCCCCGCTCTACCCACGAGCAGTACTTC. V usage is TRBV19 and J usage is TRBJ2-7, with unresolved D. CDR3 size: 13 residues. CDR1 is LNHDA and CDR2 is SQIVND in the germline V gene (reference sequence). V was clipped by 5 bases and J by 5 bases, with 13 bases between them. The variable domain in full, with the rest retrieved from reference TRBV19 and TRBJ2-7, is DGGITQSPKYLFRKEGQNVTLSCEQNLNHDAMYWYRQDPGQGLRLIYYSQIVNDFQKGDIAEGYSVSREKKESFPLTVTSAQKNPTAFYLCASSPRSTHEQYFGPGTRLTVT.

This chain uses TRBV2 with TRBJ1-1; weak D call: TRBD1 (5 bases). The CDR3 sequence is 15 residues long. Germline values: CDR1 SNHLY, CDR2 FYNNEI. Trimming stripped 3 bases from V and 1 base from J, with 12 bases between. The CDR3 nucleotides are TGTGCCAGCAGTGACTTGGGGCCCTGGAACACTGAAGCTTTCTTT. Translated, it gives CASSDLGPWNTEAFF.